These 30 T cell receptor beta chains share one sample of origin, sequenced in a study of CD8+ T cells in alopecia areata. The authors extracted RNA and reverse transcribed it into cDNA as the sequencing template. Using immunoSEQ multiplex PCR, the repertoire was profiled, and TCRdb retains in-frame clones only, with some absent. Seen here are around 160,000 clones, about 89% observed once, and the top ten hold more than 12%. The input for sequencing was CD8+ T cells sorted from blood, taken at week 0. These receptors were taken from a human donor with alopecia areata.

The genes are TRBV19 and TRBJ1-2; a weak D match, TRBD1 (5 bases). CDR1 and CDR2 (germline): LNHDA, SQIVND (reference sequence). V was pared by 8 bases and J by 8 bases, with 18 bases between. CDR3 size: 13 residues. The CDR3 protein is CASFTGGSLGYTF. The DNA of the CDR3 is TGTGCCAGTTTTACGGGGGGAAGTTTAGGCTACACCTTC.

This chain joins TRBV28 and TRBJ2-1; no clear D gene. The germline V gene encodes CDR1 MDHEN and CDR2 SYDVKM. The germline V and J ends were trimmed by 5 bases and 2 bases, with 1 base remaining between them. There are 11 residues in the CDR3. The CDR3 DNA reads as TGTGCCAGCAGTACCTACAATGAGCAGTTCTTC. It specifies CASSTYNEQFF. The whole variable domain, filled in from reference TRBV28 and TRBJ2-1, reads DVKVTQSSRYLVKRTGEKVFLECVQDMDHENMFWYRQDPGLGLRLIYFSYDVKMKEKGDIPEGYSVSREKKERFSLILESASTNQTSMYLCASSTYNEQFFGPGTRLTVL.

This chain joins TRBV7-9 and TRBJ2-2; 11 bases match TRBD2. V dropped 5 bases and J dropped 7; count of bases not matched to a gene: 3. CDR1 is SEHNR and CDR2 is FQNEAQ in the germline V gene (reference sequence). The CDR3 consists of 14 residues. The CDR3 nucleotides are TGTGCCAGCAGCATGGGACTAGCGGACGGGGAGCTGTTTTTT. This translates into CASSMGLADGELFF.

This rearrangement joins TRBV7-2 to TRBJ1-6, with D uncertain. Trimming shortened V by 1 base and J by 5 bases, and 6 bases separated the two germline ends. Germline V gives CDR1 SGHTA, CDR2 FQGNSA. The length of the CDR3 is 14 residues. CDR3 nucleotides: TGTGCCAGCAGCTTAGTGGAGGATAATTCACCCCTCCACTTT. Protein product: CASSLVEDNSPLHF.

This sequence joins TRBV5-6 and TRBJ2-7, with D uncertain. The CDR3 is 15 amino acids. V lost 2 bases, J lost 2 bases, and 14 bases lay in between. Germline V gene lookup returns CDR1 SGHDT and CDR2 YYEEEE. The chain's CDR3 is CASSFVGLEAYEQYF. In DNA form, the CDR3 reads TGTGCCAGCAGCTTTGTCGGTCTCGAAGCCTACGAGCAGTACTTC. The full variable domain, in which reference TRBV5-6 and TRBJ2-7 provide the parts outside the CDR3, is DAGVTQSPTHLIKTRGQQVTLRCSPKSGHDTVSWYQQALGQGPQFIFQYYEEEERQRGNFPDRFSGHQFPNYSSELNVNALLLGDSALYLCASSFVGLEAYEQYFGPGTRLTVT.

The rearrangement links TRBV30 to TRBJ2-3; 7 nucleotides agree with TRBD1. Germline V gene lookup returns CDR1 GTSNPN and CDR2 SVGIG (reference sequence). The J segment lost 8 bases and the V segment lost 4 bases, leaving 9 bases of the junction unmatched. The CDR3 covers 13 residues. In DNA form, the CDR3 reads TGTGCCTGGAAAACAGGGGATTGGGGTACGCAGTATTTT. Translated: CAWKTGDWGTQYF. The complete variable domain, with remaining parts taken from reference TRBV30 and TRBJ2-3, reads SQTIHQWPATLVQPVGSPLSLECTVEGTSNPNLYWYRQAAGRGLQLLFYSVGIGQISSEVPQNLSASRPQDRQFILSSKKLLLSDSGFYLCAWKTGDWGTQYFGPGTRLTVL.

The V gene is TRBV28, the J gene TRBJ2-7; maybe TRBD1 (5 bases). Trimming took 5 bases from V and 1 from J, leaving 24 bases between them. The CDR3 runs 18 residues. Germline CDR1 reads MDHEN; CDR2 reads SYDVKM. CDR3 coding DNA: TGTGCCAGCAGTCCGCTGATTTTAAGGGGCTATAGGTCCTACGAGCAGTACTTC. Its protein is CASSPLILRGYRSYEQYF.

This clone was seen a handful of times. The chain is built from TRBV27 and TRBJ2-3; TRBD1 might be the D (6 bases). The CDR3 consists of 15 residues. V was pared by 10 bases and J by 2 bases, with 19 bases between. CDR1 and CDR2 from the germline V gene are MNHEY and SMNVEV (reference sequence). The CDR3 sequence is CATTIVGALTDTQYF. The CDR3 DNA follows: TGTGCCACCACGATTGTGGGGGCCCTCACAGATACGCAGTATTTT.

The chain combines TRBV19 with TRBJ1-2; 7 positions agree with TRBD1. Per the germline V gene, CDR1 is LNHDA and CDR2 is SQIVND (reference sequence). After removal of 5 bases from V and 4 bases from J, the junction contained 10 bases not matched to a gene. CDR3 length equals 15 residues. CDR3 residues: CASSLRQGSVYGYTF. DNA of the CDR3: TGTGCCAGTAGTTTACGACAGGGCTCTGTCTATGGCTACACCTTC.

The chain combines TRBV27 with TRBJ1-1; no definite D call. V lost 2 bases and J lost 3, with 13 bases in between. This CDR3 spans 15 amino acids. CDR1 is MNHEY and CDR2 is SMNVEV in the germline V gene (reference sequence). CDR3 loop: CASSLGTVGDTEAFF. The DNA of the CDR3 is TGTGCCAGCAGTTTAGGTACAGTCGGGGACACTGAAGCTTTCTTT.

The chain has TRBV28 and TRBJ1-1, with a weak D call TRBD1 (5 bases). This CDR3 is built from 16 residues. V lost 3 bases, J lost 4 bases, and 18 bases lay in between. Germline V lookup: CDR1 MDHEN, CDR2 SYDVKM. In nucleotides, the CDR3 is TGTGCCAGCAGTTTTACCCCCCCCGGCGGGGGCACTGAAGCTTTCTTT. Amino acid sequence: CASSFTPPGGGTEAFF.

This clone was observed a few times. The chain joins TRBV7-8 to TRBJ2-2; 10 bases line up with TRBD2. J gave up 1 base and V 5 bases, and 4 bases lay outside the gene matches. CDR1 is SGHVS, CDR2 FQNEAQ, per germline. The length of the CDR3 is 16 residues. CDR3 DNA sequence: TGTGCCAGCAGCGTCAGGACTAGCGGGAACACCGGGGAGCTGTTTTTT. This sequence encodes CASSVRTSGNTGELFF.

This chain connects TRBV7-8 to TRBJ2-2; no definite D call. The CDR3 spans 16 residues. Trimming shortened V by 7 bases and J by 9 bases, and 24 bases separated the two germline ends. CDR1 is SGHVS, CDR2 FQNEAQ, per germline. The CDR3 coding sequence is TGTGCCAGCAATAACCCCGGGCCCCCCTTTGCCAGGGAGCTGTTTTTT. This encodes CASNNPGPPFARELFF.

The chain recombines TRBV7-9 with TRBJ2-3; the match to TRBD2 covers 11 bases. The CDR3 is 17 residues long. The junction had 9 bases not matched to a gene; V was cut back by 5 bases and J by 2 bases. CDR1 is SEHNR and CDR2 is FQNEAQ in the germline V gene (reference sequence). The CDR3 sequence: CASSPRAGLAVTDTQYF. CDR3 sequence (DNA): TGTGCCAGCAGCCCCCGGGCGGGACTAGCGGTCACAGATACGCAGTATTTT.

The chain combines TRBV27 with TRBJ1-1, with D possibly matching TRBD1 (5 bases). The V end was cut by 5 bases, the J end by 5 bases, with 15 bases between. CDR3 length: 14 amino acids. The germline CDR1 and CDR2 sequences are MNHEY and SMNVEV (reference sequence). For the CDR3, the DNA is TGTGCCAGCAGTATCAGCGGGGGAACAACTGAAGCTTTCTTT. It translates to CASSISGGTTEAFF.

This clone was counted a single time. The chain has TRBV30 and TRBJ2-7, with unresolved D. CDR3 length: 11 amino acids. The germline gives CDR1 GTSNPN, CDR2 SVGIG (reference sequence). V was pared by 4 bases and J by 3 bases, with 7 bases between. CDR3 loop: CAWNTDYEQYF. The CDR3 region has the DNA TGTGCCTGGAATACGGACTACGAGCAGTACTTC.

CDR3 bases: TGTGCCAGCAGTTTATCCAATGAGCAGTTCTTC. This sequence encodes CASSLSNEQFF. The V call is TRBV27, the J call TRBJ2-1, with D unresolved. V lost 0 bases, J lost 6 bases, and 0 bases lay in between. This CDR3 spans 11 amino acids. The germline CDR1 and CDR2 sequences are MNHEY and SMNVEV (reference sequence).

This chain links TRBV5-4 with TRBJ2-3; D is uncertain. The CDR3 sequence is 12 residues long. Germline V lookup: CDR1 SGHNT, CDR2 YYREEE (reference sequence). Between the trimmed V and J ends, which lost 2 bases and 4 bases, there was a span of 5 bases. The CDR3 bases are TGTGCCAGCAGCTTCAGTTCAGATACGCAGTATTTT. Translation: CASSFSSDTQYF.

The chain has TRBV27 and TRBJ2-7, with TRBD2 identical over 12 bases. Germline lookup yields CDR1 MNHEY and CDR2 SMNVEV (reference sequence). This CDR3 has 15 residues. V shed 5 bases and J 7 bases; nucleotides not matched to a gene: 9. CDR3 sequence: CASSPRLAGDGEQYF. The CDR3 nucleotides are TGTGCCAGCAGTCCACGACTAGCGGGAGATGGAGAGCAGTACTTC.

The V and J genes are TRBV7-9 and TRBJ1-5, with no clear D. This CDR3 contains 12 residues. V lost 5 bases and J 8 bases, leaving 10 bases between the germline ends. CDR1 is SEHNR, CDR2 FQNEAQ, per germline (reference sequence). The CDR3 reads CASSPLAEPQHF. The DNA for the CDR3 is TGTGCCAGCAGCCCCCTCGCGGAGCCCCAGCATTTT.

This chain's CDR3 is CAGVAESKNIQYF. The CDR3 DNA reads TGTGCCGGTGTAGCGGAGAGCAAAAACATTCAGTACTTC. J is TRBJ2-4 and V is TRBV2; possible D gene TRBD2, 6 bases. Germline V gene sequence: CDR1 SNHLY, CDR2 FYNNEI. The CDR3 sequence is 13 residues long. Between the trimmed V and J ends, which lost 11 bases and 3 bases, there was a span of 14 bases.

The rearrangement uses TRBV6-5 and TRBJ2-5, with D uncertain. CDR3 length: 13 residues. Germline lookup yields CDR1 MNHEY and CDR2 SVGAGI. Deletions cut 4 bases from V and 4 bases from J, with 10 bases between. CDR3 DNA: TGTGCCAGCAGTTTGGGGTCCATAGAGACCCAGTACTTC. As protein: CASSLGSIETQYF.

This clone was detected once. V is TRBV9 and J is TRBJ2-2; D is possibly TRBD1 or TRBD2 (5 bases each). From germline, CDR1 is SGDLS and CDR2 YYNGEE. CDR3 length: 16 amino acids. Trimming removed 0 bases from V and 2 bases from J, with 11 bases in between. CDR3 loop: CASSVGDGKNTGELFF. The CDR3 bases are TGTGCCAGCAGCGTAGGGGACGGAAAAAACACCGGGGAGCTGTTTTTT.

The CDR3 spells CASSLESQIEAFF. CDR3 sequence (DNA): TGCGCCAGCAGCTTGGAGTCCCAAATTGAAGCTTTCTTT. V is TRBV5-1 and J is TRBJ1-1; no clear D gene. The CDR3 covers 13 residues. Germline values: CDR1 SGHRS, CDR2 YFSETQ. Between the trimmed V and J ends, which lost 0 bases and 7 bases, there was a span of 10 bases. Full variable domain (outside the CDR3, taken from reference TRBV5-1 and TRBJ1-1): KAGVTQTPRYLIKTRGQQVTLSCSPISGHRSVSWYQQTPGQGLQFLFEYFSETQRNKGNFPGRFSGRQFSNSRSEMNVSTLELGDSALYLCASSLESQIEAFFGQGTRLTVV.

The CDR3 DNA reads TGTGCCTGGAGTCCCTCAGGGTATTACGAGCAGTACTTC. As protein: CAWSPSGYYEQYF. This chain uses TRBV30 with TRBJ2-7; a weak D match, TRBD1 (5 bases). The CDR3 sequence is 13 residues long. Trimming shortened V by 2 bases and J by 4 bases, and 12 bases separated the two germline ends. The germline CDR1 and CDR2 sequences are GTSNPN and SVGIG (reference sequence).

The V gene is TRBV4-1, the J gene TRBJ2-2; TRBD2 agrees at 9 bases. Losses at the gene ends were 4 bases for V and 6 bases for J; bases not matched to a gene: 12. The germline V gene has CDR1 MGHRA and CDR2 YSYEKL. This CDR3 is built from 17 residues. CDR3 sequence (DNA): TGCGCCAGCAGCCTACTTGGACTAGCGTTACCCTCCGGGGAGCTGTTTTTT. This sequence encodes CASSLLGLALPSGELFF.

The CDR3 is CSVEDGNYEQYF. The CDR3 nucleotides read TGCAGCGTTGAGGACGGAAACTACGAGCAGTACTTC. The gene calls are TRBV29-1 and TRBJ2-7; D not resolved. V shed 3 bases and J shed 3 bases, with 9 bases lying between them. The CDR3 has 12 amino acids. In germline, CDR1 is SQVTM, CDR2 ANQGSEA.

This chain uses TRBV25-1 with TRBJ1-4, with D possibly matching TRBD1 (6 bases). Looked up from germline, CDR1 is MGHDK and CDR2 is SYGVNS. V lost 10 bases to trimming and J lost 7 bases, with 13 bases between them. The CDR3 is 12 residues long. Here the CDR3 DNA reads TGTGCCACCCGGGGGCGCATTGAAAAACTGTTTTTT. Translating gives CATRGRIEKLFF.

CDR3 residues: CASSLSSSERTYEQYF. The CDR3 nucleotides read TGCGCCAGCAGCTTGTCAAGTAGCGAGCGTACCTACGAGCAGTACTTC. The V call is TRBV5-1, the J call TRBJ2-7; weak D call: TRBD2 (5 bases). The CDR3 contains 16 residues. CDR1 and CDR2 (germline): SGHRS, YFSETQ. With 1 base removed from V and 2 bases from J, the gap between germline ends came to 16 bases.

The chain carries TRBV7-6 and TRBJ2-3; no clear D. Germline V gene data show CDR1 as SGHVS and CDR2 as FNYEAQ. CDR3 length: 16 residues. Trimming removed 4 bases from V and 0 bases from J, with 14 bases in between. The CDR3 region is CASSSSDAQSTDTQYF. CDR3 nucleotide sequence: TGTGCCAGCAGCTCCTCGGATGCACAAAGCACAGATACGCAGTATTTT.